The clone carrying this TCR beta chain occurred many times. Its antigen is still unknown. TCRdb re-derived calls from the 5' RACE reads in MiXCR, one entry per CDR3 protein. The sample lists fewer than 200,000 distinct CDR3 sequences, about 18% occurring once. The sample is drawn from a study of CD8 T cells in ankylosing spondylitis. General study points: Disease-associated clones were reportedly significantly overrepresented in matched ankylosing spondylitis synovial fluid. In ankylosing spondylitis blood, a motif of fewer than 10 highly homologous TCR beta variants appeared characteristic.

The source of this sequence is a male donor aged 10-30 years with ankylosing spondylitis or in good health (not recorded which). The sample was blood, either unsorted or a sorted T cell fraction (not recorded which).

The CDR3 is CASSQAGEYPNYGYTF. The CDR3, as DNA: TGTGCCAGCAGCCAAGCGGGAGAGTACCCGAACTATGGCTACACCTTC. The chain employs TRBV14 and TRBJ1-2; D not resolved. CDR1 and CDR2 from the germline V gene are SGHDN and FVKESK. The CDR3 extends over 16 amino acids. Trimming took off 1 base at V and 2 bases at J, with 14 bases between the two ends.